This T cell receptor (beta chain) stems from a study of T cell changes during pregnancy in multiple sclerosis (dated by TCRdb to between 2018 and 2021). Concerning the study at large: The study looked at changes in the T cell repertoire across pregnancy in women with multiple sclerosis.

Libraries were constructed by the immunoSEQ multiplex PCR assay. TCRdb re-hosts the immuneACCESS table, in-frame sequences only. Its copies lack some clones; in the studies checked, an unresolved V gene accounts for under half of them, and the cause for the rest is not known. This sample gives approximately 63,000 clones in total; 93% of them show up just once. Together, the top ten hold about 2.5% of the sample. The sample holds one count of this clone. Its antigen is currently not known. No quality values exist for individual bases; no much larger clone is one base distant. This sample comprised CD8+ T cells from peripheral blood mononuclear cells, obtained in the third trimester of pregnancy. This clonotype was obtained from a female donor with multiple sclerosis, enrolled in a pregnancy study.

The nucleotide sequence reads TGTGCCAGCAGCCGGACACACACAGATACGCAGTATTTT. Its amino acids are CASSRTHTDTQYF. Here the chain combines TRBV6-1 and TRBJ2-3, with TRBD1 perhaps the D gene, on 5 matching bases. The germline V gene encodes CDR1 MNHNS and CDR2 SASEGT. V is shortened by 6 bases, J by 2 bases, and the region joining them spans 9 bases. The CDR3 measures 13 amino acids from cysteine to phenylalanine. Here the CDR3 DNA is all that survives: 39 bases in frame from base 1.